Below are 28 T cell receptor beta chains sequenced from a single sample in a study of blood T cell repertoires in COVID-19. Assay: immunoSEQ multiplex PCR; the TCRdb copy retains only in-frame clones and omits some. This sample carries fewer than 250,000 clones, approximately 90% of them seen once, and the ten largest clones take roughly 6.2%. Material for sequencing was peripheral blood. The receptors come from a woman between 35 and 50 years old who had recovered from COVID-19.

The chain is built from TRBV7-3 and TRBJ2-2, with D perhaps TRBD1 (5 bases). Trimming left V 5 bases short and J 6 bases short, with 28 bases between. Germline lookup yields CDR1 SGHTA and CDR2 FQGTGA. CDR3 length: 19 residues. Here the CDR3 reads CASSPTRPVSSLGAGELFF. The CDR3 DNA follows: TGTGCCAGCAGCCCAACCCGACCTGTGAGCAGCCTAGGGGCCGGGGAGCTGTTTTTT.

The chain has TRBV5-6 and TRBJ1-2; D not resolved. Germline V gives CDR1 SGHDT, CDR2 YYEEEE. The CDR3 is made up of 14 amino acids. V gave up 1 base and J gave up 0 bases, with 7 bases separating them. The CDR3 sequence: CASSLTPSNYGYTF. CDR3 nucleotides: TGTGCCAGCAGCTTGACACCCTCTAACTATGGCTACACCTTC.

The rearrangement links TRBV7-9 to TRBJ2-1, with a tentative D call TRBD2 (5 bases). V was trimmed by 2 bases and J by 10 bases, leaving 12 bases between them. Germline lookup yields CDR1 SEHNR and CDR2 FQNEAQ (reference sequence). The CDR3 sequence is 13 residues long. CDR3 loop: CASSLQVEEEQFF. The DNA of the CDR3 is TGTGCCAGCAGCTTACAGGTGGAGGAGGAGCAGTTCTTC.

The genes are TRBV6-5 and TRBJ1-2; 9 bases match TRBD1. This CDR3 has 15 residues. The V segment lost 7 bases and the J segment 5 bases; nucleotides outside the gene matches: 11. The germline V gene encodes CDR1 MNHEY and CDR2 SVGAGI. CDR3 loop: CASTDLQTGGYGYTF. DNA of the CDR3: TGTGCCAGCACCGACCTCCAGACAGGGGGATATGGCTACACCTTC.

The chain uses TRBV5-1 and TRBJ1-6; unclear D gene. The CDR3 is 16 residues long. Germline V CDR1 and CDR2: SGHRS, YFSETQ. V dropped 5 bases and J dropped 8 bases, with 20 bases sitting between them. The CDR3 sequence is CASSFGEQAEDSPLHF. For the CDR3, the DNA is TGCGCCAGCAGTTTTGGGGAGCAGGCCGAGGATTCACCCCTCCACTTT.

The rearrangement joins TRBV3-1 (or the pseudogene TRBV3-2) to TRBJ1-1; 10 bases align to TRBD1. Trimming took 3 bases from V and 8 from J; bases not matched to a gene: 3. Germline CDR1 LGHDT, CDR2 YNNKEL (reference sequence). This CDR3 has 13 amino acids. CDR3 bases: TGTGCCAGCAGCCATCGGGACAGGGGAGAAGCTTTCTTT. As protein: CASSHRDRGEAFF.

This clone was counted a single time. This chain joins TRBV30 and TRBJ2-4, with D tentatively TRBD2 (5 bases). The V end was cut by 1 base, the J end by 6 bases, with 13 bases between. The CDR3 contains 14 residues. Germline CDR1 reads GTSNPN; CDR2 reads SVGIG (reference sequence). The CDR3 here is CAWSAPDYPNIQYF. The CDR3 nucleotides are TGTGCCTGGAGTGCCCCTGACTATCCAAACATTCAGTACTTC.

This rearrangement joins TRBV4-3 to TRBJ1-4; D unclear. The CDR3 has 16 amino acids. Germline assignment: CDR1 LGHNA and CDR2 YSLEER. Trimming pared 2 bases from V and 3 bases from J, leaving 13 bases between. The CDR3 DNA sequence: TGCGCCAGCAGCCAACTTACCGGTATGGCTAATGAAAAACTGTTTTTT. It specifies CASSQLTGMANEKLFF.

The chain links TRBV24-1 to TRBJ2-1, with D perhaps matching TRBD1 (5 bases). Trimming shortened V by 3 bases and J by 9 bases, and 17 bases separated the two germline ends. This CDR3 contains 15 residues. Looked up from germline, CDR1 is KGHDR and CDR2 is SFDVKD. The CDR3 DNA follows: TGTGCCACCAGTGATCCTGCCCGGTGGGGCCCTGAGCAGTTCTTC. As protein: CATSDPARWGPEQFF.

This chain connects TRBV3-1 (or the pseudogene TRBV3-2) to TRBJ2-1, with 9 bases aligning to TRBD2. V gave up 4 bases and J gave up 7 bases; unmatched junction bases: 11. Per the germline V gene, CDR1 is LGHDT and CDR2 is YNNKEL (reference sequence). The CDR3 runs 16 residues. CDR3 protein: CASSRPSSGKVNEQFF. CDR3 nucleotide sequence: TGTGCCAGCAGCCGCCCGTCTAGCGGGAAGGTTAATGAGCAGTTCTTC.

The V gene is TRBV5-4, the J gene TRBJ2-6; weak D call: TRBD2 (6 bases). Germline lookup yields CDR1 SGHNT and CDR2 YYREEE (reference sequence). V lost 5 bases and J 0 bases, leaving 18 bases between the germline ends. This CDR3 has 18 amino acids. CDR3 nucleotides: TGTGCCAGCAGATCCGGACTAAGTCGGGACTCTGGGGCCAACGTCCTGACTTTC. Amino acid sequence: CASRSGLSRDSGANVLTF.

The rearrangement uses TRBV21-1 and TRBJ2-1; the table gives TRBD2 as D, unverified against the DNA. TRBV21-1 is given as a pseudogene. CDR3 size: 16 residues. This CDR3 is CASSSGLAGVNNEQFF. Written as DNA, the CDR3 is TGTGCCAGCAGCTCAGGACTAGCGGGAGTAAACAATGAGCAGTTCTTC.

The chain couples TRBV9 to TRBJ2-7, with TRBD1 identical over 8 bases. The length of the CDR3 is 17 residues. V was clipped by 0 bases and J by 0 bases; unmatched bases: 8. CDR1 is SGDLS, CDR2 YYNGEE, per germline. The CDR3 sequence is CASSVGAGQATSYEQYF. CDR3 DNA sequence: TGTGCCAGCAGCGTAGGGGCGGGACAGGCGACCTCCTACGAGCAGTACTTC.

The CDR3: CASSTSGRSSYEQYF. The CDR3 nucleotides read TGTGCCAGTAGTACCAGCGGGCGAAGCTCCTACGAGCAGTACTTC. The V gene is TRBV19, the J gene TRBJ2-7; D is possibly TRBD2 (6 bases). This CDR3 spans 15 amino acids. Germline CDR1 is LNHDA and CDR2 is SQIVND (reference sequence). V shed 4 bases and J shed 0 bases, with 13 bases lying between them. Using reference TRBV19 and TRBJ2-7 for the parts outside the CDR3, the full variable domain is DGGITQSPKYLFRKEGQNVTLSCEQNLNHDAMYWYRQDPGQGLRLIYYSQIVNDFQKGDIAEGYSVSREKKESFPLTVTSAQKNPTAFYLCASSTSGRSSYEQYFGPGTRLTVT.

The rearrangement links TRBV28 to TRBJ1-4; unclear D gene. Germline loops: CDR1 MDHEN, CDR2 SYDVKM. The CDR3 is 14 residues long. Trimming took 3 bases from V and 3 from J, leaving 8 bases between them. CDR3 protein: CASSFPPANEKLFF. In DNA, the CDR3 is TGTGCCAGCAGTTTCCCTCCGGCTAATGAAAAACTGTTTTTT.

The CDR3 loop is CASSQDKSTGGKSGYTF. DNA for the CDR3: TGTGCCAGCAGCCAAGATAAATCGACAGGGGGCAAGAGCGGCTACACCTTC. This chain joins TRBV3-1 (or the pseudogene TRBV3-2) and TRBJ1-2, with 10 positions matching TRBD1. Germline lookup yields CDR1 LGHDT and CDR2 YNNKEL (reference sequence). The ends lost 0 bases at V and 8 bases at J; junction bases unmatched: 12. CDR3 length equals 17 residues.

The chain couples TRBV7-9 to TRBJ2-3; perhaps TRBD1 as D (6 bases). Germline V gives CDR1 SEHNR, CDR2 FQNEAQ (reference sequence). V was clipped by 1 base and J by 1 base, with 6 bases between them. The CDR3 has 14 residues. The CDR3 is CASSLGTGTDTQYF. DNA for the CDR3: TGTGCCAGCAGCTTAGGGACAGGCACAGATACGCAGTATTTT.

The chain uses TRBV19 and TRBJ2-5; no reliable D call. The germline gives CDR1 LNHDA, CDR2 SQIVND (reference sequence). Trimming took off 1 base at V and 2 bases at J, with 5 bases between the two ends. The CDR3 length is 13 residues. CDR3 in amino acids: CASSIARQETQYF. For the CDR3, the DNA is TGTGCCAGTAGTATAGCCAGGCAAGAGACCCAGTACTTC.

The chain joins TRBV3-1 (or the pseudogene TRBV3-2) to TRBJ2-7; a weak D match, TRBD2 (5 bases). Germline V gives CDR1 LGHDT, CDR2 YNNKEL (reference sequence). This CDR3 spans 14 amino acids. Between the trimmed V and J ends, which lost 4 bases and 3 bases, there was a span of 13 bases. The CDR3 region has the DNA TGTGCCAGCAGCCTGTTGCCGGGAAGCTACGAGCAGTACTTC. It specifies CASSLLPGSYEQYF.

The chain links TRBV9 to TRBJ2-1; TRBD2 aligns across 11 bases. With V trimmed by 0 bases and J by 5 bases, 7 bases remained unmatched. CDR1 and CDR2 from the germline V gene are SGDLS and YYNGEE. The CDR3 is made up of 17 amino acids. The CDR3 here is CASSVATTGLADNEQFF. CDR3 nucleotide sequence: TGTGCCAGCAGCGTAGCTACAACGGGACTAGCGGACAATGAGCAGTTCTTC.

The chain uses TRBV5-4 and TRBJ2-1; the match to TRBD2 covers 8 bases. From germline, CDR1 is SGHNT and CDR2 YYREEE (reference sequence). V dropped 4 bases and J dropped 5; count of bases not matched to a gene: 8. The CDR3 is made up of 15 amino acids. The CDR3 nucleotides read TGTGCCAGCAGCCGATTGGGACTAGACGACAATGAGCAGTTCTTC. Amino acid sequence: CASSRLGLDDNEQFF.

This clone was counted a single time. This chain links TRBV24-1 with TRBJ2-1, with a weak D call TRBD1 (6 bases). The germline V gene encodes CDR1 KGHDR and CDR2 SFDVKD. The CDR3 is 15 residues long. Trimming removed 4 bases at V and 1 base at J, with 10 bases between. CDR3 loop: CATSDETGSYNEQFF. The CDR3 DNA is TGTGCCACCAGTGACGAAACAGGGTCCTACAATGAGCAGTTCTTC.

The CDR3 reads CATSIGTSGKDENEQFF. In DNA form, the CDR3 reads TGTGCCACCAGCATCGGGACTAGCGGGAAGGATGAGAATGAGCAGTTCTTC. The genes are TRBV15 and TRBJ2-1, with 13 bases identical to TRBD2. CDR3 length: 17 residues. Per the germline V gene, CDR1 is LNHNV and CDR2 is YYDKDF (reference sequence). The junction had 10 bases not matched to a gene; V was cut back by 4 bases and J by 7 bases. The full variable domain, with the rest looked up from reference TRBV15 and TRBJ2-1, is DAMVIQNPRYQVTQFGKPVTLSCSQTLNHNVMYWYQQKSSQAPKLLFHYYDKDFNNEADTPDNFQSRRPNTSFCFLDIRSPGLGDTAMYLCATSIGTSGKDENEQFFGPGTRLTVL.

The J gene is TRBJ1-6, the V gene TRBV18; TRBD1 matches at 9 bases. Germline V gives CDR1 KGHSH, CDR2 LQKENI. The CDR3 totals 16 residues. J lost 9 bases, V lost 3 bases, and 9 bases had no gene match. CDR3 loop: CASSPQPGQGGSPLHF. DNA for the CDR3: TGTGCCAGCTCACCGCAACCGGGACAGGGCGGTTCACCCCTCCACTTT.

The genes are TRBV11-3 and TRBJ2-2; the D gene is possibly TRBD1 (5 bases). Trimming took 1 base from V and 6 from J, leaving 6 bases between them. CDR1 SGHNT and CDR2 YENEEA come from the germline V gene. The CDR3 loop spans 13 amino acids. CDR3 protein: CASSLVQAGELFF. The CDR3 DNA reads TGTGCCAGCAGCTTAGTACAGGCCGGGGAGCTGTTTTTT.

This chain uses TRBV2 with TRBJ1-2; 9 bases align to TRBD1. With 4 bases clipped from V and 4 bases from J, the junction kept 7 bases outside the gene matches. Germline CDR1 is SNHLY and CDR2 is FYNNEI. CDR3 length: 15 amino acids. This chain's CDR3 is CASSATGGQGYGYTF. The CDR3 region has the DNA TGTGCCAGCAGTGCCACAGGGGGCCAGGGCTATGGCTACACCTTC.

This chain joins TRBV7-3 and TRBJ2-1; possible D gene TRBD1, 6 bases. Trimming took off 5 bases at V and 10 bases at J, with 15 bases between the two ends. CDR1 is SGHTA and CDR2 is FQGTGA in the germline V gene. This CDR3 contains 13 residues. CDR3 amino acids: CASSPDRLREQFF. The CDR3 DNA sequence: TGTGCCAGCAGCCCAGACAGGTTGCGCGAGCAGTTCTTC.

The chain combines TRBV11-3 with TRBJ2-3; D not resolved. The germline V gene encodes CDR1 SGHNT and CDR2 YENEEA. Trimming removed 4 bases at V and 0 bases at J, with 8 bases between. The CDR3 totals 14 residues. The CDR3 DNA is TGTGCCAGCAGCTCACACGCAAGCACAGATACGCAGTATTTT. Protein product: CASSSHASTDTQYF.